Sequencing of this TCR beta chain was carried out in a study of siplizumab effects on memory and regulatory T cells. Study-wide results and limits: In roughly 75-97% of proliferating CD4+ or CD8+ clones, a naive or memory phenotype could not be assigned. The authors did not confirm suppressive function in proliferating Tregs from siplizumab cultures.

This CDR3 region has 11 residues. Germline lookup yields CDR1 MNHNS and CDR2 SASEGT. V shed 5 bases and J shed 6 bases, with 8 bases lying between them. Clones were sequenced by immunoSEQ multiplex PCR, and TCRdb holds only the in-frame ones, with some missing. The sample consists of 100,000 or so clones, around 90% of them appearing once. In regard to this clone: No antigen is known for it.

The source material was non-Treg CD4+ T cells sorted from blood. The rearrangement joins TRBV6-1 to TRBJ2-7, with no clear D. The sequence was obtained from a human donor in good health. CDR3 nucleotides: TGTGCCAGCAGTTCAGCTTTCGAGCAGTACTTC. Translation: CASSSAFEQYF.